This TCR beta chain comes out of a study of blood T cell repertoires in COVID-19. Looking at the study overall: Whether acute or convalescent, the COVID-19 samples came from the United States, Italy and Spain. In each case, the material was cDNA or gDNA derived from T cells, B-cell-depleted T cells, or PBMCs.

Methods used by the authors: Amplified reference gene primers provided the basis for estimating nucleated cell counts. Using immunoSEQ multiplex PCR, the repertoire was profiled, and TCRdb retains in-frame clones only, with some absent. V and J calls and clone size come straight from that table; D and trimming were deduced from the DNA. Of roughly 200,000 clones in the sample, approximately 85% are singletons; the top ten hold about a tenth. The V gene lost 2 bases and the J gene lost 2 bases, with 19 bases spanning the gap. The germline CDR1 and CDR2 sequences are MNHEY and SMNVEV (reference sequence). This CDR3 comprises 18 residues.

The TCR sequence derives from a human donor with active or convalescent COVID-19. The donor label of this sample is uncertain. The specimen was peripheral blood. The chain carries TRBV27 and TRBJ2-1, with D possibly being TRBD2 (5 bases). The CDR3 is CASSLSPRDVIPYNEQFF. The CDR3 DNA reads as TGTGCCAGCAGTTTAAGCCCCCGGGATGTTATCCCCTACAATGAGCAGTTCTTC.